This T cell receptor (beta chain) was obtained from a study of T cell responses to AZD1222 COVID-19 vaccine. The protocol was immunoSEQ multiplex PCR, while the TCRdb copy is restricted to in-frame clones and leaves out a portion. The sample records under 150,000 clones, approximately 80% being singletons. This clone is a singleton in its sample. Sequenced here: peripheral blood, sampled 28 days after the second AZD1222 dose. The receptor was derived from an adult who received the AZD1222 COVID-19 vaccine.

CDR3 region: CASSLVGNYGYTF. Here the CDR3 DNA reads TGTGCCAGCAGTTTAGTAGGCAACTATGGCTACACCTTC. This chain connects TRBV12-3 or TRBV12-4 to TRBJ1-2; D remains unclear. The CDR3 extends over 13 amino acids. Trimming cost V 1 base and J 2 bases, with 5 bases left between them.